Below, 11 T cell receptor beta chains from the same sample are listed, as sequenced in a study of technical replicates of blood from several donors. The repertoire was sequenced with immunoSEQ multiplex PCR; TCRdb's copy has only in-frame clones and lacks some. The sample shows around 83,000 clones, approximately 94% of them seen only once. The sample taken for sequencing was T cells isolated from PBMCs. The receptors here all came from a human donor in good health.

The chain links TRBV7-9 to TRBJ2-7, with 9 bases lining up with TRBD2. There are 14 residues in the CDR3. Germline CDR1 reads SEHNR; CDR2 reads FQNEAQ (reference sequence). Losses at the gene ends were 5 bases for V and 7 bases for J; bases not matched to a gene: 9. The CDR3 reads CASSPPGLAFEQYF. CDR3 nucleotide sequence: TGTGCCAGCAGCCCTCCGGGACTAGCTTTTGAGCAGTACTTC. Using reference TRBV7-9 and TRBJ2-7 for the parts outside the CDR3, the full variable domain is DTGVSQNPRHKITKRGQNVTFRCDPISEHNRLYWYRQTLGQGPEFLTYFQNEAQLEKSRLLSDRFSAERPKGSFSTLEIQRTEQGDSAMYLCASSPPGLAFEQYFGPGTRLTVT.

The rearrangement links TRBV9 to TRBJ2-2, with 7 bases that match TRBD2. In germline, CDR1 is SGDLS, CDR2 YYNGEE. CDR3 size: 16 residues. With V trimmed by 0 bases and J by 0 bases, 2 bases remained unmatched. The CDR3 region has the DNA TGTGCCAGCAGCGTAGCGGGGGGTTCGAACACCGGGGAGCTGTTTTTT. It yields the protein CASSVAGGSNTGELFF.

The chain recombines TRBV18 with TRBJ2-2; possible D gene TRBD2, 5 bases. V was shortened by 5 bases and J by 0 bases, with 13 bases between the two germline ends. Germline assignment: CDR1 KGHSH and CDR2 LQKENI. The CDR3 length is 16 residues. The CDR3 loop is CASSSQTRPNTGELFF. The CDR3 DNA reads TGTGCCAGCTCATCGCAAACTAGACCGAACACCGGGGAGCTGTTTTTT.

The chain joins TRBV2 to TRBJ1-1; D is perhaps TRBD1 (5 bases). The germline V and J ends were trimmed by 5 bases and 0 bases, with 7 bases remaining between them. The CDR3 has 13 amino acids. Per the germline V gene, CDR1 is SNHLY and CDR2 is FYNNEI. In DNA, the CDR3 is TGTGCCAGCAGTTTAGGGGTGAACACTGAAGCTTTCTTT. Its protein is CASSLGVNTEAFF.

J is TRBJ2-1 and V is TRBV28; the D gene is possibly TRBD1 (6 bases). CDR3 length: 13 amino acids. Between the trimmed V and J ends, which lost 6 bases and 10 bases, there was a span of 16 bases. Germline V gene sequence: CDR1 MDHEN, CDR2 SYDVKM. CDR3 DNA: TGTGCCAGCAGGCTCGACCCGACAGGAGAGCAGTTCTTC. It encodes CASRLDPTGEQFF.

This clone was observed once. This chain uses TRBV7-8 with TRBJ2-7, with D maybe TRBD2 (5 bases). CDR3 length: 13 residues. V lost 8 bases to trimming and J lost 1 base, with 12 bases between them. Germline values: CDR1 SGHVS, CDR2 FQNEAQ. CDR3: CASGWVASYEQYF. The CDR3 DNA reads as TGTGCCAGCGGGTGGGTAGCGTCCTACGAGCAGTACTTC.

V gene TRBV9 combines with J gene TRBJ1-3; 9 bases align to TRBD1. Losses at the gene ends were 3 bases for V and 4 bases for J; bases not matched to a gene: 5. CDR3 length: 15 amino acids. CDR1 is SGDLS, CDR2 YYNGEE, per germline. CDR3 nucleotide sequence: TGTGCCAGCAGCGAGGGACAGGGAACAGGAAACACCATATATTTT. Translation gives CASSEGQGTGNTIYF.

CDR3 sequence reads: CASSLAAAGGPGDEQYF. For the CDR3, the DNA is TGTGCCAGCAGCTTAGCAGCCGCGGGGGGGCCCGGCGACGAGCAGTACTTC. The gene calls are TRBV7-6 and TRBJ2-7; 9 nucleotides align to TRBD2. CDR1 SGHVS and CDR2 FNYEAQ come from the germline V gene. CDR3 length: 17 residues. The V gene end was trimmed by 0 bases and the J gene end by 5 bases; junction bases not matched to a gene: 11.

The gene calls are TRBV14 and TRBJ2-5, with 8 bases matching TRBD2. Trimming cost V 0 bases and J 5 bases; bases outside gene matches: 17. The CDR3 totals 19 residues. Germline CDR1 is SGHDN and CDR2 is FVKESK. The CDR3 coding sequence is TGTGCCAGCAGCCAAGATTTTCGACTAGCGCCCGAAGGCGGTGAGACCCAGTACTTC. Translated, it gives CASSQDFRLAPEGGETQYF.

The CDR3 sequence is CASSDWGPKTQYF. The CDR3 bases are TGTGCCAGCAGTGACTGGGGGCCTAAGACCCAGTACTTC. The chain recombines TRBV6-4 with TRBJ2-5; tentative D call: TRBD1 (6 bases). In germline, CDR1 is MRHNA, CDR2 SNTAGT. Trimming took off 1 base at V and 6 bases at J, with 9 bases between the two ends. This CDR3 spans 13 amino acids.

This clone appeared a single time. This chain connects TRBV14 to TRBJ2-1, with D hard to call. Per germline, CDR1 SGHDN and CDR2 FVKESK. This CDR3 is 15 amino acids long. Between the trimmed V and J ends, which lost 0 bases and 2 bases, there was a span of 8 bases. In nucleotides, the CDR3 is TGTGCCAGCAGCCAAGAGACTCGGCCCTACAATGAGCAGTTCTTC. Protein sequence: CASSQETRPYNEQFF.